Detailed here is one TCR beta chain. The antigen remains unidentified. The method was immunoSEQ multiplex PCR; TCRdb's version includes in-frame clones alone and lacks a portion of them. The repertoire includes fewer than 100,000 clones, about 83% of them detected once, and around a tenth sits in the top ten. The data are from a study of T cell responses to AZD1222 COVID-19 vaccine. There are 17 residues in the CDR3. Germline CDR1 reads MDHEN; CDR2 reads SYDVKM. V dropped 5 bases and J dropped 0; count of bases not matched to a gene: 10. Overall study findings and caveats: Two doses of AZD1222 preceded a rise in Spike-specific TCR breadth and depth.

This specimen consisted of peripheral blood, obtained 28 days after the second AZD1222 dose. The chain combines TRBV28 with TRBJ2-5; 9 bases fit TRBD1. The TCR was taken from an adult who received the AZD1222 COVID-19 vaccine. Here the CDR3 DNA reads TGTGCCAGCAGTCATCACTTTGGGACAGGGTACCAAGAGACCCAGTACTTC. This translates into CASSHHFGTGYQETQYF.